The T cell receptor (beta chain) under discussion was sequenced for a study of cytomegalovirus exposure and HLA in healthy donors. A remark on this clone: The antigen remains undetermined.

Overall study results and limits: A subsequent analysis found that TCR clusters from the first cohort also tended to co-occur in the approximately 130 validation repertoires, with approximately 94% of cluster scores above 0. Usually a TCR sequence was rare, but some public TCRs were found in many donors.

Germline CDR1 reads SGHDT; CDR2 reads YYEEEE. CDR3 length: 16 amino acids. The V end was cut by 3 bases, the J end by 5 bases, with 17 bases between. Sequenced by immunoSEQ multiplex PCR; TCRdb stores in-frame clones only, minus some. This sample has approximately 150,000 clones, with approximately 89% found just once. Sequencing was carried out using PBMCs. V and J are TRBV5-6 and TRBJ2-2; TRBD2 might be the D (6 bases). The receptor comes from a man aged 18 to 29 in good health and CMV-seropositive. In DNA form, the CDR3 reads TGTGCCAGCAGCTGGAGGGACCACGGACTGACCGGGGAGCTGTTTTTT. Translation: CASSWRDHGLTGELFF.